Shown below are 2 T cell receptor beta chains from a single sample sequenced in a study of vaccination effects on CD4 cells after COVID-19. Repertoires were generated with immunoSEQ multiplex PCR, while TCRdb's copy carries only in-frame clones and drops some. The profile shows some 30,000 clones, approximately 72% of them singletons. Under the ViraFEST assay, PBMC were stimulated with viral peptide pools so that antigen-specific CD4+ T cells expanded. Sequencing was performed afterwards. The authors isolated CD4+ T cells after roughly eleven days of culture. People in the vaccine group had not been infected with SARS-CoV-2 before, and their nucleocapsid antibodies were negative. What these receptors recognize is not known. This material consisted of CD4+ T cells from PBMCs cultured with SARS-CoV-2 spike peptides, taken before COVID-19 vaccination. The origin of the receptors is a human donor who received a COVID-19 vaccine.

The chain employs TRBV19 and TRBJ1-3, with D perhaps TRBD1 (6 bases). V lost 7 bases and J lost 0, with 16 bases in between. The CDR3 loop spans 16 amino acids. Germline assignment: CDR1 LNHDA and CDR2 SQIVND (reference sequence). The CDR3 sequence is CASTLGRGYSGNTIYF. The CDR3 DNA is TGTGCCAGTACCCTGGGGAGGGGGTACTCTGGAAACACCATATATTTT. Looking up the rest from reference TRBV19 and TRBJ1-3 gives the full variable domain: DGGITQSPKYLFRKEGQNVTLSCEQNLNHDAMYWYRQDPGQGLRLIYYSQIVNDFQKGDIAEGYSVSREKKESFPLTVTSAQKNPTAFYLCASTLGRGYSGNTIYFGEGSWLTVV.

This chain uses TRBV5-4 with TRBJ1-2; D unresolved. CDR1 and CDR2 from the germline V gene are SGHNT and YYREEE (reference sequence). CDR3 size: 15 residues. Trimming stripped 7 bases from V and 4 bases from J, with 20 bases between. The CDR3 loop is CASPNRPGKTYGYTF. The CDR3 DNA reads as TGTGCCAGCCCGAACCGCCCAGGAAAGACCTATGGCTACACCTTC.